Listed below are T cell receptor beta chains from one sample, sequenced in a study of T cell responses to AZD1222 COVID-19 vaccine. Libraries were prepared by immunoSEQ multiplex PCR; TCRdb keeps only in-frame clonotypes and omits some of them. The repertoire holds 90,000 to 140,000 clones, with 85% to 90% as singletons. Sequenced material: peripheral blood, taken on day 0 of AZD1222 vaccination. The receptors were sampled from an adult in good health. The CDR3 runs from the conserved cysteine through the conserved F or W. A D gene is named only where the DNA matches it firmly. Size values are once, few and many counts, or a class for expanded clones, and some rows have none.

DNA | CDR3 | V | size | D | J
TGTGCCAGCATTGAGACAGGGGATTCACCCCTCCACTTT | CASIETGDSPLHF | TRBV2 | NA | TRBD1 | TRBJ1-6
TGTGCCAGCAGCGCGACTGGGAGCTCCTACAATGAGCAGTTCTTC | CASSATGSSYNEQFF | TRBV9 | NA | NA | TRBJ2-1
TGTGCCAGCTCAGAAGTAGCGGGAGTTCAGGCCGGGGAGCTGTTTTTT | CASSEVAGVQAGELFF | TRBV18 | once | TRBD2 | TRBJ2-2
TGTGCCAGCAGCTCAGGTTTTGCAAGGGGCTCCAATCAGCCCCAGCATTTT | CASSSGFARGSNQPQHF | TRBV5-6 | NA | NA | TRBJ1-5
TGTGCCAGCAGCCTACTAGCGGGGGGGTTTACCTACGAGCAGTACTTC | CASSLLAGGFTYEQYF | TRBV3-1/TRBV3-2 | NA | TRBD2 | TRBJ2-7
TGTGCCTCCTCAAGAGGGGGGGCAGGGGAGACCCAGTACTTC | CASSRGGAGETQYF | TRBV7-2 | NA | NA | TRBJ2-5
TGTGCCAGCAGTGCCTTGTGGGGGGTCTACAATGAGCAGTTCTTC | CASSALWGVYNEQFF | TRBV2 | once | NA | TRBJ2-1
TGTGCCAGCAGTTTCTCCGGAGATACGCAGTATTTT | CASSFSGDTQYF | TRBV28 | NA | NA | TRBJ2-3
TGTGCCAGCAGTTTAGCGGGAGCGGTCTACGAGCAGTACTTC | CASSLAGAVYEQYF | TRBV28 | NA | TRBD2 | TRBJ2-7
TGTGCCAGCAGCTTGATCGCTGGTGAGCAGTTCTTC | CASSLIAGEQFF | TRBV2 | NA | NA | TRBJ2-1
TGTGCCAGCAGTTACTCGGAAGGGCTCACCCAGTACTTC | CASSYSEGLTQYF | TRBV6-6 | NA | NA | TRBJ2-5
TGCAGCGTTGGCGGGGGGACGAGCTCCTACGAGCAGTACTTC | CSVGGGTSSYEQYF | TRBV29-1 | NA | TRBD2 | TRBJ2-7
TGTGCCATCACGTCCCTCAAAAATCAGCCCCAGCATTTT | CAITSLKNQPQHF | TRBV21-1 | NA | NA | TRBJ1-5
TGTGCCAGCTCACCCAGTGTGGGGGGAGGGCAGCCCCAGCATTTT | CASSPSVGGGQPQHF | TRBV18 | NA | NA | TRBJ1-5
TGTGCCAGCCGGACACAGGGTGTAACCTACGAGCAGTACTTC | CASRTQGVTYEQYF | TRBV28 | NA | NA | TRBJ2-7
TGCGCCAGCAGCCCAATTCCCGAGGGGATTGGTTCACCCCTCCACTTT | CASSPIPEGIGSPLHF | TRBV5-1 | NA | NA | TRBJ1-6
TGTGCCCCCGGGACAGATGATAGCAATCAGCCCCAGCATTTT | CAPGTDDSNQPQHF | TRBV24-1 | NA | TRBD1 | TRBJ1-5
TGTGCCAGCAACCTCATGCGGGACAGGGGGCGGATTGGCTATGGCTACACCTTC | CASNLMRDRGRIGYGYTF | TRBV5-4 | NA | TRBD1 | TRBJ1-2
TGTGCCAGTAGTATAAATACAGGGGGGAACACTGAAGCTTTCTTT | CASSINTGGNTEAFF | TRBV19 | NA | TRBD1 | TRBJ1-1
TGTGCCAGCTCACCACTGGGTTCCTACGAGCAGTACTTC | CASSPLGSYEQYF | TRBV18 | NA | NA | TRBJ2-7
TGTGCCAGCAGCCCGGAGGGGGGGAACACTGAAGCTTTCTTT | CASSPEGGNTEAFF | TRBV3-1/TRBV3-2 | NA | NA | TRBJ1-1
TGTGCCAGTAGTAGTATTGCAGGCCGGGGAGGATTTGAGCAGTACTTC | CASSSIAGRGGFEQYF | TRBV19 | once | NA | TRBJ2-7
TGTGCCAGCAGTTTTAAGGGGCGGACTGAAGCTTTCTTT | CASSFKGRTEAFF | TRBV27 | NA | NA | TRBJ1-1
TGTGCCAGCAGTTTAGTGCAGCCTACCGGGGAGCTGTTTTTT | CASSLVQPTGELFF | TRBV28 | NA | NA | TRBJ2-2
TGTGCCAGCAGTGAAAGCCCGACAGGCTATGGCTACACCTTC | CASSESPTGYGYTF | TRBV2 | NA | NA | TRBJ1-2
TGTGCCAGCAGACGAGCGGGTCGAGAGACCCAGTACTTC | CASRRAGRETQYF | TRBV11-2 | NA | NA | TRBJ2-5
TGTGCCAGCAGCTCCCACTTGGGACAGGATGTCTTC | CASSSHLGQDVF | TRBV7-8 | NA | TRBD1 | TRBJ2-1
TGTGCCAGCGGCCCCACCTACGAGCAGTACTTC | CASGPTYEQYF | TRBV28 | NA | NA | TRBJ2-7
TGTGCCAGCAAAACAGGGCGCGGCTACACCTTC | CASKTGRGYTF | TRBV25-1 | NA | NA | TRBJ1-2
TGTGCCAGCAGTGACTCGAGCGGGGGGGCTCGCGAGCAGTTCTTC | CASSDSSGGAREQFF | TRBV6-4 | NA | TRBD2 | TRBJ2-1
TGTGCCAGCAGTGAATACGCGGGGGGGCATGAGACCCAGTACTTC | CASSEYAGGHETQYF | TRBV25-1 | NA | TRBD2 | TRBJ2-5
TGTGCCAGCAGCACCCCCCGGGGGGCAGGGGGCGGTGAGCAGTTCTTC | CASSTPRGAGGGEQFF | TRBV11-3 | NA | NA | TRBJ2-1
TGTGCCAGCAGTTGGGGACGGGGAAATTCACCCCTCCACTTT | CASSWGRGNSPLHF | TRBV27 | NA | NA | TRBJ1-6
TGTGCCAGCAGTTTATCGTCGGGGACTGGAAACACCATATATTTT | CASSLSSGTGNTIYF | TRBV27 | NA | NA | TRBJ1-3
TGCGCCAGCAGCAGCCGGAGGGGGTTAAGAACAGATACGCAGTATTTT | CASSSRRGLRTDTQYF | TRBV5-1 | NA | NA | TRBJ2-3
TGTGCCAGTAGTATCCAGGACTATAATGAGCAGTTCTTC | CASSIQDYNEQFF | TRBV19 | NA | NA | TRBJ2-1
TGTGCCAGCAGCGGCCCATCCTACGAGCAGTACTTC | CASSGPSYEQYF | TRBV6-5 | NA | NA | TRBJ2-7
TGTGCCAGCAGCTTAAGCTCGACAGGGGGAACTGGCTACACCTTC | CASSLSSTGGTGYTF | TRBV7-3 | NA | TRBD1 | TRBJ1-2
TGCGCCAGCAGCTTACTAGCGGATAGCACAGATACGCAGTATTTT | CASSLLADSTDTQYF | TRBV5-1 | NA | TRBD2 | TRBJ2-3
TGTGCCAGCAGCACTCGTGGGGGCTATGGCTACACCTTC | CASSTRGGYGYTF | TRBV5-6 | NA | NA | TRBJ1-2
TGTGCCAGCAGCTATGCGGCGGGTGGGCAGTACTTC | CASSYAAGGQYF | TRBV11-2 | NA | NA | TRBJ2-7
TGTGCCAGCAGCACGGGACAGGGGCTTTACAATGAGCAGTTCTTC | CASSTGQGLYNEQFF | TRBV11-2 | few | TRBD1 | TRBJ2-1
TGTGCCAGCCGGGGACAGGGGTTTCGGGAAGGAGCTTTCTTT | CASRGQGFREGAFF | TRBV6-5 | NA | TRBD1 | TRBJ1-1
TGTGCCAGCAGCTTAGGGACAGGACCTAACTATGGCTACACCTTC | CASSLGTGPNYGYTF | TRBV7-8 | NA | TRBD1 | TRBJ1-2
TGTGCCAGCTGCCCGACCGTGGGTGAACAGCCCCAGCATTTT | CASCPTVGEQPQHF | TRBV6-2/TRBV6-3 | NA | NA | TRBJ1-5